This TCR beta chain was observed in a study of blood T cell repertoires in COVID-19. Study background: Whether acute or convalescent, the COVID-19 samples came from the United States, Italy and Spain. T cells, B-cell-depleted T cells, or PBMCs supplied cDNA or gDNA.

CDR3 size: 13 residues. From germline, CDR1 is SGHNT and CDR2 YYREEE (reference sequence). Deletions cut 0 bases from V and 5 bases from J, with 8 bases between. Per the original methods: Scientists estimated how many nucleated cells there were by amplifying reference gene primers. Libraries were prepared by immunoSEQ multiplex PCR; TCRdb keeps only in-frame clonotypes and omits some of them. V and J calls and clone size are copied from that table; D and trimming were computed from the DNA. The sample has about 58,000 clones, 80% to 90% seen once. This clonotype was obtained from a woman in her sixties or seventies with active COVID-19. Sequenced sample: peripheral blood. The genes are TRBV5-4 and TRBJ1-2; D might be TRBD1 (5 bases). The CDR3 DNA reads TGTGCCAGCAGCTTGGGGACAAAGTATGGCTACACCTTC. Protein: CASSLGTKYGYTF.